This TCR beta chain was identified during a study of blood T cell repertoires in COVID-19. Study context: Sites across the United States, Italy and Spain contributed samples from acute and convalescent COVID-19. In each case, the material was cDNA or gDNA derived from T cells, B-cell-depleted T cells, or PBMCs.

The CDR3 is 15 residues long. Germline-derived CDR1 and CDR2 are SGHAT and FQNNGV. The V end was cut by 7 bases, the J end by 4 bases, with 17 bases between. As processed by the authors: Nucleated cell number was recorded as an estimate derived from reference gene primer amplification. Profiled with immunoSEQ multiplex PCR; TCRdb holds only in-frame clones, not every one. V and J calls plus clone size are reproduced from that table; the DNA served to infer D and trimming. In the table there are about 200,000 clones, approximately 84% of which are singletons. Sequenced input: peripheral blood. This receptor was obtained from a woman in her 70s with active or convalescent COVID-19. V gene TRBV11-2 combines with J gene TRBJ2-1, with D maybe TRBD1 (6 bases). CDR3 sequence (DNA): TGTGCCAGCACCCTCGACAGGATCCTTTACAATGAGCAGTTCTTC. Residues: CASTLDRILYNEQFF. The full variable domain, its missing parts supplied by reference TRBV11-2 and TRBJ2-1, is EAGVAQSPRYKIIEKRQSVAFWCNPISGHATLYWYQQILGQGPKLLIQFQNNGVVDDSQLPKDRFSAERLKGVDSTLKIQPAKLEDSAVYLCASTLDRILYNEQFFGPGTRLTVL.